This entry concerns a single TCR beta chain. The target antigen is unknown. Germline assignment: CDR1 MNHNY and CDR2 SVGAGI (reference sequence). V gave up 6 bases and J gave up 7 bases, with 15 bases separating them. The CDR3 covers 14 residues. The data stem from a study of T cell repertoires in cytomegalovirus infection. As for the study in general: Used in the study were CMV epitopes, some recently identified and HLA-C-restricted, others well-studied and HLA-B-restricted. CMV infection together with matching HLA type was indicated by public TCR beta signatures.

In TCRdb, the reads were re-called with MiXCR into one record per CDR3 protein. The sample records about 700,000 distinct CDR3 sequences, about 33% being singletons. The TCR comes from a human donor in good health (CMV status not recorded). Some clones in this sample may be carry-over from other donors' samples. Sample: cultured PBMCs, taken from culture after CMV antigen stimulation. The chain couples TRBV6-6 to TRBJ1-4; a weak D match, TRBD1 (5 bases). The DNA of the CDR3 is TGTGCCAGCAGCGGCGAATGGGGGTTTGAAAAACTGTTTTTT. Protein: CASSGEWGFEKLFF.